This T cell receptor beta chain was documented in a study of cytomegalovirus exposure and HLA in healthy donors (dated by TCRdb to the late 2010s). Notes on the research overall: An earlier analysis of under 600 of the donors reported roughly 270 Gb of sequence data and 120 million or so unique TCR beta sequences from roughly 180 million T cells. The T cell repertoires of around 730 subjects were profiled by immunosequencing and related to cytomegalovirus serostatus. Four to six DR-DQ haplotypes were handled as single units for association and clustering, since linkage in the cohort was strong. A later genetic analysis used genome-wide SNP genotypes for about 65% of the roughly 700 donors, treating that subset as a discovery cohort. An earlier analysis of some 500 of the donors used high-throughput TCR beta sequencing to judge whether each TCR beta V gene segment behaved as functional or pseudogenic. Class I and class II HLA loci were covered by the typing at four-digit resolution. To predict cytomegalovirus infection status, the study brought together high-throughput TCR immunosequencing, statistical association of individual TCRs with disease status, and machine learning. Among a few hundred genotyped donors of the cohort, an average of around 240,000 unique TCR beta nucleotide sequences were sequenced per donor, 15% to 20% of them non-productive. A later analysis re-analyzed previously published TCR beta repertoires from 550 to 700 donors and added high-resolution HLA genotyping to study TCR occurrence patterns. An early release that covered several hundred HLA-typed donors contained about 300 gigabases of sequencing data and around 80 million unique TCR sequences. Of the 300 to 500 genotyped donors, approximately 80% were placed in the genetic ancestry cluster associated with self-reported Caucasian donors. All discovery cohort repertoires had been generated using a single sequencing platform. In the later analysis, no new phenotypic data were used to find candidate immune exposures; instead, reliance was placed on TCR beta sequences and their occurrence across donors. The number of donors typed differed by locus, with about 629-630 for A, B, C, DRB1 and DQB1, roughly 520 for DQA1, 600 to 610 for DPA1, and over 400 for DPB1. The study aimed to test whether cataloging public T cell receptors could reveal signatures of past pathogen exposure. Besides the first cohort of roughly 640 subjects, a separate validation cohort made up of 120 or so different subjects was used. Donor age, sex, ethnicity and CMV serostatus were compiled alongside the repertoire data.

General findings and caveats noted by the study authors: A later genetic analysis reported fewer N-insertions in productive TCRs among donors in an Asian-associated ancestry cluster than the roughly 620-donor mean. A further reported finding was that TCR beta sequences accurately predicted the HLA-A and HLA-B alleles for most subjects in the first cohort. At a false discovery rate of 0.05, a later analysis linked some 17,000 TCR beta sequences to specific HLA alleles. A later analysis found that TCR association rates varied across HLA loci, with DRB1 alleles showing the most associated TCRs and HLA-C alleles the fewest. The earlier analysis of 587 of the donors excluded roughly 17 rarely observed V segments, including chromosome 9 orphons, because counts were too low. The study listed 164 TCR beta chains as associated with cytomegalovirus. A group of highly shared sequence variants was considered likely to be a technical artifact of the sequencing pipeline. A later analysis reported that several top co-occurrence clusters appeared linked to parvovirus B19, influenza, CMV and Epstein-Barr virus. A few of the identified cytomegalovirus-associated TCR beta chains were confirmed in vitro to be specific for cytomegalovirus antigens. Sequencing depth was assumed to be roughly uniform across donors in the presence/absence analyses, though that assumption may not hold. Linkage disequilibrium might explain the correlated functional status among segregating V segments, but an unknown experimental factor could not be ruled out. A later genetic analysis associated a missense DCLRE1C variant with V-gene and J-gene trimming of TCR beta chains, and an independent cohort replicated the association. An earlier analysis of approximately 540 of the donors showed that most TCR beta V segments appeared in productive rearrangements either about 90% or about 30% of the time, which broadly matched IMGT annotations. Because HLA typing was unavailable for some donors at each locus, only the typed subset was used in association tests. It was suggested by the authors that the approach could potentially be generalized to other disease states and immunological phenotypes. In a later analysis, HLA-associated TCR beta chains showed more clonal expansion and lower generation probabilities than non-associated chains that were equally common. In both the original and validation cohorts, the classifier was reported to diagnose cytomegalovirus status with high specificity and sensitivity. Immune exposure information for the cohort was limited to CMV serostatus. Across donors, most TCR sequences were observed very rarely, whereas some public TCRs were present in many individuals. According to a later analysis, most CMV-associated TCR beta chains appeared to be HLA-restricted, and the HLA associations seemed to be driven largely by CMV exposure. When HLA alleles, especially DR and DQ, strongly co-occurred, TCR associations were difficult to assign to individual alleles. This cohort had only TCR beta chains sequenced, and the lack of alpha or paired-chain data limited which features could be detected.

In total, more than 500 healthy bone marrow donors made up the cohort. All cohort members were sampled while nominally healthy, although unrecorded immune exposures were likely present. The donor tested CMV seropositive, placing the donor among the 290 or so seropositive members of the cohort. A peripheral blood sample was collected from each donor, and TCR beta sequencing was performed on peripheral blood mononuclear cells. The Qiagen DNeasy Blood Extraction Kit was used to extract genomic DNA from the blood cell samples. Comment on this clone: Its antigen specificity is not known. One base away there is no much larger clone; base qualities are not given.

To prepare the library, the immunoSEQ multiplex PCR assay was applied. For the multiplex PCR, a mixture combining 60 forward primers for TCR Vbeta segments and 13 reverse primers for TCR Jbeta segments was used. A multiplex PCR assay on genomic DNA amplified the CDR3 region of rearranged TCR beta genes. Amplified TCR beta libraries were sequenced as 87-base-pair reads on the Illumina HiSeq System. Concerning the study's data processing: A later analysis counted some 74 million unique TCR beta chains across the 650 to 800 repertoires, and approximately 11 million of these chains were shared by at least two donors. Raw reads were error-corrected and collapsed into unique sequences with a nearest-neighbor algorithm that merged closely related sequences to remove PCR and sequencing errors. To assign V, D and J gene segments, CDR3 sequences were aligned to IMGT reference sequences. Each retained sequence needed at least a six-nucleotide match to both a V gene segment and a J gene segment. A rearrangement counted as productive if the CDR3 had no stop codons and remained in frame with V and J, and every other rearrangement counted as non-productive. CDR3 was defined according to IMGT convention as the region running from the second conserved V-encoded cysteine to the conserved J-encoded phenylalanine. The earlier analysis of 587 of the donors excluded any sequence lacking an unambiguous match to a single V gene segment. An earlier analysis of approximately 590 of the donors classified V segments as functional when productive rearrangements were above 56.7% and as segregating when the standard deviation between donors was above 5%. A statistical classification framework was developed to diagnose cytomegalovirus status using the catalog of TCR beta chain sequences. V and J gene assignment, in a later analysis, came from comparing TCR nucleotide sequences with IMGT/GENE-DB human TR gene sequences. A later analysis assigned CDR3 sequences and most-parsimonious VDJ recombination scenarios with the TCRdist pipeline. A later analysis defined each TCR beta chain by its CDR3 amino acid sequence plus V-gene family, and excluded reads lacking a unique V-gene family. A later analysis removed several hundred highly shared, low-generation-probability nucleotide sequences to deal with suspected cross-contamination and a sequencing artifact. A later analysis calculated a clonal expansion index for each public chain from normalized within-repertoire ranks of inferred template counts. Generation probabilities in a later analysis came from a VDJ recombination model fitted to out-of-frame rearrangements, and those results were checked against IGoR. Hypergeometric tests were used in a later analysis to score TCR-TCR, TCR-HLA and TCR-CMV co-occurrence, with a repertoire-size bias correction applied to the TCR pairs. A later analysis estimated false discovery rates by permuting HLA or CMV assignments 20 times. A later analysis grouped co-occurring TCRs with DBSCAN, adding TCRdist sequence similarity when clustering within HLA-allele-positive subsets. Repertoires with fewer than 30,000 or more than 120,000 public chains were left out of co-occurrence clustering, as were a few repertoires with anomalous nucleotide sharing. Here the immuneACCESS table is served through TCRdb, limited to in-frame sequences with V and J called. Missing clones are a known gap in these copies; in checked studies unresolved V genes cover under half, and the rest lacks a known reason. V, J and clone size were drawn from that table, and D and trimming were deduced from the DNA. Recorded for this sample are under 200,000 clones; around 80% of them occurred a single time. Of the sample, roughly 1.6% falls within the top ten clones.

Sequencing was carried out using PBMCs. This receptor was taken from a girl aged 5-17 years in good health and CMV-seropositive.

CDR3 sequence: CATTKGGRDQPQHF. The bases read TGTGCCACCACAAAGGGCGGGAGGGATCAGCCCCAGCATTTT. Here the chain combines TRBV15 and TRBJ1-5, with no reliable assignment of the D segment. CDR1 and CDR2 were assigned from the germline V gene (reference sequence) as LNHNV and YYDKDF. From cysteine to phenylalanine, the CDR3 is 14 amino acids long. Solely the CDR3 DNA is kept, with 42 bases framed from the first base. V is shortened by 7 bases, J by 5 bases, and the region joining them spans 15 bases. The full variable domain, completed from the reference TRBV15 and TRBJ1-5 proteins outside the CDR3, reads DAMVIQNPRYQVTQFGKPVTLSCSQTLNHNVMYWYQQKSSQAPKLLFHYYDKDFNNEADTPDNFQSRRPNTSFCFLDIRSPGLGDTAMYLCATTKGGRDQPQHFGDGTRLSIL.